Shown below are 9 T cell receptor beta chains from a single sample sequenced in a study of blood T cell repertoires in COVID-19. Data came from immunoSEQ multiplex PCR; TCRdb stores just in-frame clones and leaves some out. In the table there are some 77,000 clones, about four fifths of which are singletons. The sample consisted of peripheral blood. The receptors here all came from a woman in her seventies with acute or convalescent COVID-19.

CDR3 nucleotides: TGTGCCAGCAGTCTCCTGGATCCTCAGGCTGGAAACACCATATATTTT. This translates into CASSLLDPQAGNTIYF. This sequence joins TRBV28 and TRBJ1-3; D is undetermined. Germline V gene lookup returns CDR1 MDHEN and CDR2 SYDVKM. The CDR3 has 16 amino acids. Trimming cost V 5 bases and J 2 bases, with 16 bases left between them.

This clone was seen more than once but under ten times. The chain combines TRBV6-5 with TRBJ1-2, with 10 bases identical to TRBD1. The germline CDR1 and CDR2 sequences are MNHEY and SVGAGI. The CDR3 has 16 residues. The V gene end was trimmed by 1 base and the J gene end by 2 bases; junction bases not matched to a gene: 4. CDR3 region: CASSYYRTGGNYGYTF. In DNA form, the CDR3 reads TGTGCCAGCAGTTACTACCGGACAGGGGGGAACTATGGCTACACCTTC.

The rearrangement uses TRBV6-5 and TRBJ1-2, with TRBD1 matching 10 bases. The J segment lost 8 bases and the V segment lost 6 bases, leaving 12 bases of the junction unmatched. The length of the CDR3 is 15 residues. The germline V gene encodes CDR1 MNHEY and CDR2 SVGAGI. The CDR3 nucleotides read TGTGCCAGCAGCCGGGACAGGGGAGGGTCGCGCGGCTACACCTTC. Protein sequence: CASSRDRGGSRGYTF.

This clone was detected once. The chain employs TRBV5-1 and TRBJ2-1; 10 bases line up with TRBD2. V shed 2 bases and J 7 bases; nucleotides not matched to a gene: 3. There are 14 residues in the CDR3. Per the germline V gene, CDR1 is SGHRS and CDR2 is YFSETQ. As DNA, the CDR3 is TGCGCCAGCAGCTTCGCTAGCGGGAGAAATGAGCAGTTCTTC. Encoded protein: CASSFASGRNEQFF.

This clone was counted only a few times. The genes are TRBV30 and TRBJ2-7; a possible D gene is TRBD2 (5 bases). This CDR3 contains 11 residues. Germline values: CDR1 GTSNPN, CDR2 SVGIG (reference sequence). V shed 1 base and J shed 5 bases, with 6 bases lying between them. CDR3 region: CAWSGGNEQYF. DNA for the CDR3: TGTGCCTGGAGTGGAGGGAACGAGCAGTACTTC.

The CDR3 loop is CASSQVYAGATEAFF. CDR3 DNA: TGCGCCAGCAGCCAAGTTTACGCCGGAGCCACTGAAGCTTTCTTT. The genes are TRBV4-1 and TRBJ1-1; D remains unclear. Germline assignment: CDR1 MGHRA and CDR2 YSYEKL. The V gene lost 1 base and the J gene lost 4 bases, with 13 bases spanning the gap. The CDR3 is 15 residues long.

The chain couples TRBV9 to TRBJ2-4; tentative D call: TRBD2 (5 bases). Germline V gene sequence: CDR1 SGDLS, CDR2 YYNGEE. V was trimmed by 7 bases and J by 7 bases, leaving 12 bases between them. The CDR3 consists of 12 residues. DNA of the CDR3: TGTGCCAGCGGAGGATCAGAGAACATTCAGTACTTC. Translated: CASGGSENIQYF.

The gene calls are TRBV4-1 and TRBJ2-1, with 10 bases fitting TRBD2. The CDR3 is made up of 18 amino acids. V gave up 3 bases and J gave up 9 bases; unmatched junction bases: 17. In germline, CDR1 is MGHRA, CDR2 YSYEKL. DNA for the CDR3: TGCGCCAGCAGCCAGATAAGTATAGGAGCGGGAGGGCCTCTTGAGCAGTTCTTC. Its translation: CASSQISIGAGGPLEQFF.

The chain uses TRBV7-2 and TRBJ2-7, with 7 bases matching TRBD2. The germline V gene encodes CDR1 SGHTA and CDR2 FQGNSA. The CDR3 consists of 15 residues. V trimming: 1 base; J trimming: 5 bases; junction bases outside the gene matches: 8. CDR3 protein: CASSLGGAGRNEQYF. The CDR3 DNA reads TGTGCCAGCAGCTTAGGTGGTGCCGGGAGGAACGAGCAGTACTTC.